Below are 13 T cell receptor beta chains sequenced from a single sample in a study of blood T cell repertoires in COVID-19 (dated by TCRdb to the early 2020s). Preparation of the library involved the immunoSEQ multiplex PCR assay. The table comes from immuneACCESS by way of TCRdb, which keeps in-frame sequences with V and J called. Part of the clones is missing from these tables; in studies checked, under half for an unresolved V gene and the rest for unknown reasons. The sample profile shows tens of thousands of clones; roughly four fifths of them were found once. The top ten hold around 14% of the sample. The sample consisted of peripheral blood. The receptors here all came from a human donor with acute or convalescent COVID-19. The donor label of this sample is uncertain.

The chain joins TRBV30 to TRBJ2-5, with D perhaps matching TRBD2 (5 bases). Germline CDR1 and CDR2: GTSNPN and SVGIG (reference sequence). This CDR3 is 13 amino acids long. The ends were cut back, 0 bases at V and 10 bases at J, with 15 bases in the middle. The CDR3 protein is CAWSVTAQRDQYF. CDR3 bases: TGTGCCTGGAGTGTGACTGCCCAGAGGGACCAGTACTTC.

The rearrangement joins TRBV11-2 to TRBJ2-5; 7 bases map to TRBD1. After removal of 5 bases from V and 5 bases from J, the junction contained 5 bases not matched to a gene. Germline CDR1 SGHAT, CDR2 FQNNGV. The CDR3 loop spans 13 amino acids. CDR3 sequence: CASSRQGVETQYF. CDR3 DNA sequence: TGTGCCAGCAGCCGACAGGGCGTGGAGACCCAGTACTTC.

V usage is TRBV14 and J usage is TRBJ1-3, with TRBD1 matching over 7 bases. The CDR3 is 15 residues long. With 6 bases clipped from V and 0 bases from J, the junction kept 5 bases outside the gene matches. Per germline, CDR1 SGHDN and CDR2 FVKESK. In nucleotides, the CDR3 is TGTGCCAGCAGTGGACAGGCCTACTCTGGAAACACCATATATTTT. Translation gives CASSGQAYSGNTIYF.

This chain links TRBV10-2 with TRBJ1-1; D perhaps matches TRBD1 (6 bases). The length of the CDR3 is 17 residues. The germline V and J ends were trimmed by 6 bases and 2 bases, with 22 bases remaining between them. In germline, CDR1 is WSHSY, CDR2 SAAADI. CDR3 coding DNA: TGCGCCAGCAGGCACAGGGCGGGGGCTACCTATAACACTGAAGCTTTCTTT. As protein: CASRHRAGATYNTEAFF.

V is TRBV30 and J is TRBJ1-2; D remains unclear. Trimming took off 3 bases at V and 4 bases at J, with 12 bases between the two ends. CDR3 length: 13 residues. From germline, CDR1 is GTSNPN and CDR2 SVGIG (reference sequence). The CDR3: CAWRTRSGYGYTF. CDR3 sequence (DNA): TGTGCCTGGAGAACTCGATCGGGCTATGGCTACACCTTC.

This chain joins TRBV5-1 and TRBJ1-2; TRBD1 might be the D (6 bases). The V and J ends lost 4 bases and 4 bases respectively, with 14 bases between them. The CDR3 extends over 14 amino acids. Germline V gene lookup returns CDR1 SGHRS and CDR2 YFSETQ. CDR3: CASSPWTEGYGYTF. CDR3 DNA: TGCGCCAGCAGCCCCTGGACAGAGGGCTATGGCTACACCTTC.

The chain recombines TRBV5-6 with TRBJ1-3; D is unresolved. The germline V gene encodes CDR1 SGHDT and CDR2 YYEEEE. This CDR3 is built from 15 residues. V lost 3 bases to trimming and J lost 0 bases, with 10 bases between them. The DNA for the CDR3 is TGTGCCAGCAGCTCCGTTACAGACTCTGGAAACACCATATATTTT. Its protein is CASSSVTDSGNTIYF.

On this clone itself: The junction departs from the called germline gene at one end, perhaps through a read error. This rearrangement joins TRBV29-1 to TRBJ1-1; no definite D call. Germline V CDR1 and CDR2: SQVTM, ANQGSEA. The CDR3 is made up of 10 amino acids. The CDR3 sequence: CSADGQSLVF. CDR3 nucleotides: TGCAGCGCAGATGGGCAGTCGTTAGTCTTT.

The rearrangement joins TRBV10-3 to TRBJ1-6; 8 bases agree with TRBD1. Losses at the gene ends were 10 bases for V and 8 bases for J; bases not matched to a gene: 10. Germline CDR1 reads ENHRY; CDR2 reads SYGVKD. The CDR3 is 14 amino acids. In DNA form, the CDR3 reads TGTGCCACCTGCTTTTCAGGGGGCGATTCACCCCTCCACTTT. It translates to CATCFSGGDSPLHF.

This chain uses TRBV7-9 with TRBJ1-2; the match to TRBD1 covers 8 bases. The CDR3 runs 15 residues. Germline V gene sequence: CDR1 SEHNR, CDR2 FQNEAQ (reference sequence). V lost 6 bases, J lost 1 base, and 7 bases stayed unmatched. CDR3 coding DNA: TGTGCCAGCAGTACCGGACAGGGTTTTAACTATGGCTACACCTTC. This gives the protein CASSTGQGFNYGYTF.

The chain recombines TRBV28 with TRBJ1-1, with 7 bases identical to TRBD1. J was trimmed by 4 bases and V by 8 bases; bases with no gene match: 10. Germline V lookup: CDR1 MDHEN, CDR2 SYDVKM. CDR3 length: 14 amino acids. The chain's CDR3 is CASGLAGDSTEAFF. The CDR3 DNA sequence: TGTGCCAGCGGACTAGCGGGGGACAGCACTGAAGCTTTCTTT.

The V and J genes are TRBV5-1 and TRBJ1-1; D is uncertain. This CDR3 is 18 amino acids long. The V end lost 0 bases, the J end lost 8 bases, and 26 bases lay between the germline ends. Germline-derived CDR1 and CDR2 are SGHRS and YFSETQ. Here the CDR3 reads CASSLVPLGQLLEWEAFF. The CDR3 nucleotides read TGCGCCAGCAGCTTGGTTCCGCTTGGGCAACTCTTAGAGTGGGAAGCTTTCTTT.

The rearrangement uses TRBV4-3 and TRBJ1-2; D gene unclear. V lost 0 bases and J lost 8, with 16 bases in between. Germline V gene sequence: CDR1 LGHNA, CDR2 YSLEER. The CDR3 has 15 residues. The CDR3 nucleotides read TGCGCCAGCAGCCAAGATAAAGGAAAGAGCGAGGGCTACACCTTC. Residues: CASSQDKGKSEGYTF.